The entry that follows covers one T cell receptor beta chain sequence. The antigen is undetermined. The data stem from a study of graft-versus-host responses after intestinal transplantation. In the study overall: Multivisceral, liver-intestinal, or isolated intestinal transplants were given to recipients. All recipients got anti-thymocyte globulin induction, then tacrolimus and steroids for 3 to 4 years. General study results and limits: Recipient marrow showed GvH clones, some seen first in ileum or blood.

The method was immunoSEQ multiplex PCR; TCRdb's version includes in-frame clones alone and lacks a portion of them. The sample lists roughly 97,000 clones, 91% occurring once. Germline values: CDR1 LNHNV, CDR2 YYDKDF (reference sequence). The CDR3 sequence is 15 residues long. Losses at the gene ends were 3 bases for V and 0 bases for J; bases not matched to a gene: 3. The source was unstimulated CD4+ T cells sorted from spleen or lymph node cells, collected before transplant. The rearrangement links TRBV15 to TRBJ1-2; 8 positions agree with TRBD1. The clonotype comes from a human donor who was the organ donor for an intestinal transplant. The CDR3 DNA follows: TGTGCCACCAGCAGGGACAGGGTCGCTAACTATGGCTACACCTTC. This encodes CATSRDRVANYGYTF.